Listed below are T cell receptor beta chains from one sample, sequenced in a study of blood T cell repertoires in COVID-19. The assay was immunoSEQ multiplex PCR, and TCRdb's table has in-frame clones only and misses some. The data contain 200,000 to 250,000 clones, almost 90% of them singletons. The sequencing sample was made of peripheral blood. The receptors here all came from a woman aged 60 to 75 with acute or convalescent COVID-19. Both conserved end residues are part of each CDR3. The D gene is left open where the match is weak. Where a row states a size, it is once, few, many or the class of an expanded clone; other rows omit it.

d_call	v_call	j_call	clone_size	cdr3_aa	cdr3_nt
.	TRBV25-1	TRBJ1-2	.	CASSPIGEGTYGYTF	TGTGCCAGCAGTCCCATAGGAGAGGGGACTTATGGCTACACCTTC
.	TRBV19	TRBJ1-1	few	CASSITTPRVNTEAFF	TGTGCCAGTAGTATAACGACCCCCCGGGTCAACACTGAAGCTTTCTTT
TRBD1	TRBV7-9	TRBJ1-3	.	CASRSTGEGNTIYF	TGTGCCAGCAGGTCCACAGGGGAAGGAAACACCATATATTTT
TRBD2	TRBV6-2/TRBV6-3	TRBJ2-1	.	CASSSPTSGSFNEQFF	TGTGCCAGCAGTTCCCCGACTAGCGGGAGTTTCAATGAGCAGTTCTTC
TRBD1	TRBV4-3	TRBJ2-1	.	CASSLTGTGGFDEQFF	TGCGCCAGCAGCCTGACCGGGACAGGGGGTTTCGATGAGCAGTTCTTC
.	TRBV5-1	TRBJ2-7	.	CASSLNYYEQYF	TGCGCCAGCAGCTTGAATTATTACGAGCAGTACTTC
.	TRBV5-1	TRBJ1-2	.	CASSLGGNYGYTF	TGCGCCAGCAGCTTGGGCGGGAACTATGGCTACACCTTC
TRBD1	TRBV27	TRBJ1-1	.	CASSLHRGPEVPEAFF	TGTGCCAGCAGTTTACACAGGGGGCCGGAGGTCCCTGAAGCTTTCTTT
TRBD1	TRBV3-1/TRBV3-2	TRBJ1-1	once	CASGTGGGEAFF	TGTGCCAGCGGGACAGGGGGCGGTGAAGCTTTCTTT
TRBD1	TRBV6-5	TRBJ1-6	.	CASSNRQGDSPLHF	TGTGCCAGCAGTAATCGACAGGGAGATTCACCCCTCCACTTT
.	TRBV4-3	TRBJ1-4	.	CASSQDRSGTNEKLFF	TGCGCCAGCAGCCAAGATAGGTCAGGAACTAATGAAAAACTGTTTTTT
.	TRBV19	TRBJ1-6	.	CASSIEAGTNSPLHF	TGTGCCAGTAGTATAGAAGCAGGGACAAATTCACCCCTCCACTTT
.	TRBV20-1	TRBJ2-7	.	CSASRNPRGPYEQYF	TGCAGTGCTAGTAGAAACCCCAGAGGGCCCTACGAGCAGTACTTC
.	TRBV5-4	TRBJ1-2	few	CASSLGLNGLAPGYTF	TGTGCCAGCAGCTTGGGACTAAACGGGCTGGCTCCTGGCTACACCTTC
.	TRBV4-1	TRBJ1-2	once	CASSQDWMGAYGYTF	TGCGCCAGCAGCCAAGATTGGATGGGGGCCTATGGCTACACCTTC
.	TRBV19	TRBJ1-5	few	CASSVQGGQPQHF	TGTGCCAGTAGTGTGCAGGGCGGTCAGCCCCAGCATTTT
TRBD2	TRBV7-2	TRBJ2-7	.	CASSLGFGRDYEQYF	TGTGCCAGCAGCTTAGGTTTTGGGAGGGACTACGAGCAGTACTTC
.	TRBV7-3	TRBJ1-2	.	CASSSPNRDGYTF	TGTGCCAGCAGCTCACCTAACAGGGACGGCTACACCTTC
.	TRBV5-1	TRBJ1-6	.	CASSLTQVYNSPLHF	TGCGCCAGCAGCCTCACGCAGGTCTATAATTCACCCCTCCACTTT
TRBD2	TRBV9	TRBJ2-5	once	CASSARGGGETQYF	TGTGCCAGCAGCGCCCGGGGGGGTGGAGAGACCCAGTACTTC
TRBD1	TRBV5-1	TRBJ2-1	.	CASSLSPRGNADEQFF	TGCGCCAGCAGCTTGTCTCCCAGGGGGAATGCCGATGAGCAGTTCTTC
.	TRBV15	TRBJ1-2	.	CATSPREKRHKNYGYTF	TGTGCCACCAGCCCGCGCGAAAAGAGACACAAGAACTATGGCTACACCTTC
.	TRBV7-2	TRBJ1-5	.	CASSPRGGANQPQHF	TGTGCCAGCAGCCCGCGGGGGGGCGCGAATCAGCCCCAGCATTTT
.	TRBV27	TRBJ1-5	.	CASSSTLLGGGNQPQHF	TGTGCCAGCAGTTCGACCCTCCTAGGGGGGGGGAATCAGCCCCAGCATTTT
.	TRBV6-4	TRBJ1-1	once	CASSEQQGAGAFF	TGTGCCAGCAGTGAGCAACAGGGAGCTGGAGCTTTCTTT
.	TRBV4-1	TRBJ2-5	.	CASSQGSGFGPQYF	TGCGCCAGCAGCCAAGGGTCAGGGTTTGGGCCCCAGTACTTC
.	TRBV5-1	TRBJ2-2	.	CASERETYTGELFF	TGCGCCAGCGAACGGGAGACATACACCGGGGAGCTGTTTTTT
.	TRBV14	TRBJ2-1	.	CASSQDFRLVDGEQFF	TGTGCCAGCAGCCAAGATTTTAGGCTAGTGGATGGTGAGCAGTTCTTC
TRBD2	TRBV18	TRBJ2-7	.	CASSRNSGIGEQYF	TGTGCCAGCTCACGGAACAGCGGGATCGGCGAGCAGTACTTC
TRBD2	TRBV6-5	TRBJ2-1	.	CASSYPGTSGANEQFF	TGTGCCAGCAGTTATCCAGGGACTAGCGGGGCAAATGAGCAGTTCTTC
.	TRBV10-3	TRBJ2-5	.	CAISEPTAGGTQYF	TGTGCCATCAGTGAGCCCACCGCCGGCGGGACCCAGTACTTC
.	TRBV28	TRBJ1-5	.	CASSRGDSNQPQHF	TGTGCCAGCAGCCGGGGAGATAGCAATCAGCCCCAGCATTTT
.	TRBV25-1	TRBJ1-1	.	CASSEPGGSTEAFF	TGTGCCAGCAGTGAACCGGGAGGGAGCACTGAAGCTTTCTTT
.	TRBV5-4	TRBJ1-1	.	CASSLVTAKTEAFF	TGTGCCAGCAGCTTGGTAACTGCGAAGACTGAAGCTTTCTTT
TRBD1	TRBV2	TRBJ1-2	once	CASRQGSYNYGYTF	TGTGCCAGCAGACAGGGGTCTTATAACTATGGCTACACCTTC
.	TRBV19	TRBJ2-5	.	CASGWRRGETQYF	TGTGCCAGTGGGTGGAGACGAGGAGAGACCCAGTACTTC
.	TRBV19	TRBJ1-1	.	CASRLQGNTEAFF	TGTGCCAGTAGACTCCAGGGGAACACTGAAGCTTTCTTT
TRBD1	TRBV7-2	TRBJ2-5	.	CASSSGQNYQETQYF	TGTGCCAGCAGCTCGGGACAGAACTACCAAGAGACCCAGTACTTC
TRBD1	TRBV2	TRBJ1-2	.	CASSGQGGGYTF	TGTGCCAGCAGTGGACAGGGAGGTGGCTACACCTTC
TRBD1	TRBV3-1/TRBV3-2	TRBJ1-6	.	CASSRTGDSPLHF	TGTGCCAGCAGCCGCACAGGGGATTCACCCCTCCACTTT
TRBD1	TRBV28	TRBJ1-2	few	CASSQTGGYGYTF	TGTGCCAGCAGCCAGACAGGGGGCTATGGCTACACCTTC
TRBD1	TRBV10-3	TRBJ1-4	.	CAISAQAGTGNEKLFF	TGTGCCATCAGTGCCCAAGCAGGGACAGGGAATGAAAAACTGTTTTTT
.	TRBV6-6	TRBJ2-3	.	CASSYSAPTDTQYF	TGTGCCAGCAGTTACTCGGCACCGACAGATACGCAGTATTTT
TRBD1	TRBV4-1	TRBJ1-4	.	CASSQEQGEGKLFF	TGCGCCAGCAGCCAAGAACAGGGGGAGGGAAAACTGTTTTTT
.	TRBV3-1/TRBV3-2	TRBJ2-1	.	CASSQTRLEPHNEQFF	TGTGCCAGCAGCCAAACACGACTAGAGCCCCACAATGAGCAGTTCTTC
TRBD1	TRBV9	TRBJ2-5	.	CASSVGQGRETQYF	TGTGCCAGCAGCGTAGGACAGGGGAGGGAGACCCAGTACTTC
TRBD1	TRBV27	TRBJ2-7	.	CASRPGTGIYEQYF	TGTGCCAGCAGACCCGGGACAGGGATCTACGAGCAGTACTTC